The rows below give T cell receptor beta chains drawn from one sample of a study of CD8 T cells in ankylosing spondylitis. Each CDR3 protein gets one entry after TCRdb re-called the 5' RACE reads with MiXCR. This table has 7,000 or so distinct CDR3 sequences, 2.5% to 3% appearing once. The specimen sequenced was blood, either unsorted or a sorted T cell fraction (not recorded which). These receptors were collected from a female donor with ankylosing spondylitis or in good health (not recorded which). Each CDR3 is given with its conserved first and last residue. Fields, in order: clone size, J gene, V gene, D gene, CDR3 protein, CDR3 DNA. A D gene is named only where the DNA matches it firmly. Rows give clone size only sometimes, using once, few, many, or a class for an expanded clone.

>many|TRBJ1-1|TRBV9|NA
CASSLGTGGTEAFF
TGTGCCAGCAGCCTCGGAACAGGAGGAACTGAAGCTTTCTTT
>many|TRBJ2-7|TRBV9|NA
CASSVDGKTYEQYF
TGTGCCAGCAGCGTAGATGGTAAAACCTACGAGCAGTACTTC
>few|TRBJ2-7|TRBV9|NA
CASSVTSSNEQYF
TGTGCCAGCAGCGTTACTAGCTCTAACGAGCAGTACTTC
>many|TRBJ2-3|TRBV9|TRBD2
CASSDLAGGLTDTQYF
TGTGCCAGCAGCGATCTAGCGGGAGGCCTCACAGATACGCAGTATTTT
>many|TRBJ2-3|TRBV9|NA
CASSVEDSGITDTQYF
TGTGCCAGCAGCGTAGAGGATAGCGGAATCACAGATACGCAGTATTTT
>many|TRBJ2-7|TRBV9|NA
CASSPSRTLTYEQYF
TGTGCCAGCAGCCCTAGCAGGACTCTTACCTACGAGCAGTACTTC
>many|TRBJ2-7|TRBV9|NA
CASSVAWGHHYEQYF
TGTGCCAGCAGCGTAGCTTGGGGGCATCACTACGAGCAGTACTTC
>medium-sized|TRBJ1-5|TRBV9|NA
CASSVGGVNQPQHF
TGTGCCAGCAGCGTAGGGGGGGTCAATCAGCCCCAGCATTTT
>many|TRBJ2-3|TRBV9|NA
CASSVEGGVTDTQYF
TGTGCCAGCAGCGTAGAAGGGGGGGTCACAGATACGCAGTATTTT
>many|TRBJ2-1|TRBV9|NA
CASSVGQDGRHNEQFF
TGTGCCAGCAGCGTAGGGCAAGACGGACGGCACAATGAGCAGTTCTTC
>many|TRBJ2-5|TRBV9|TRBD1
CASRRGPGQETQYF
TGTGCCAGCAGGAGGGGGCCAGGACAAGAGACCCAGTACTTC
>many|TRBJ2-1|TRBV9|NA
CASSDGAAAYNEQFF
TGTGCCAGCAGCGACGGCGCGGCCGCCTACAATGAGCAGTTCTTC
>many|TRBJ2-1|TRBV9|NA
CASSTGTSSYNEQFF
TGTGCCAGCAGTACCGGGACCAGCTCCTACAATGAGCAGTTCTTC
>NA|TRBJ2-3|TRBV9|NA
CASVASEHDTQYF
TGTGCCAGCGTAGCCAGTGAGCACGATACGCAGTATTTT
>many|TRBJ2-1|TRBV9|TRBD2
CASSGEGTYNEQFF
TGTGCCAGCAGCGGGGAGGGTACATACAATGAGCAGTTCTTC
>many|TRBJ1-3|TRBV9|NA
CASSYTPGAASGNTIYF
TGTGCCAGCAGCTATACGCCAGGGGCTGCCTCTGGAAACACCATATATTTT
>medium-sized|TRBJ1-2|TRBV9|NA
CASSVVGGRESGYTF
TGTGCCAGCAGCGTAGTTGGGGGGCGCGAGTCTGGCTACACCTTC
>medium-sized|TRBJ2-7|TRBV9|NA
CASSVVTGDEQYF
TGTGCCAGCAGCGTAGTCACCGGGGACGAGCAGTACTTC
>many|TRBJ1-2|TRBV9|TRBD1
CASSGGGTGGFGYTF
TGTGCCAGCAGCGGAGGAGGGACAGGGGGCTTTGGCTACACCTTC
>many|TRBJ2-7|TRBV9|NA
CASSVGSRSYEQYF
TGTGCCAGCAGCGTAGGGAGTAGGTCCTACGAGCAGTACTTC
>many|TRBJ2-7|TRBV9|NA
CASSDQPQGYEQYF
TGTGCCAGCAGCGATCAGCCTCAAGGCTACGAGCAGTACTTC
>medium-sized|TRBJ2-7|TRBV9|NA
CASSVVPGGTYEQYF
TGTGCCAGCAGCGTAGTTCCGGGCGGGACTTACGAGCAGTACTTC
>many|TRBJ2-1|TRBV9|TRBD1
CASSTQGTVYNEQFF
TGTGCCAGCAGCACGCAGGGGACAGTTTACAATGAGCAGTTCTTC
>many|TRBJ1-1|TRBV9|TRBD1
CASSGGSGGARAFF
TGTGCCAGCAGCGGGGGGTCAGGGGGCGCGAGAGCTTTCTTT
>many|TRBJ1-2|TRBV9|TRBD1
CASSVGGTGMYGYTF
TGTGCCAGCAGCGTTGGAGGGACAGGGATGTATGGCTACACCTTC
>many|TRBJ2-7|TRBV9|TRBD1
CASSVGGTGGFEQYF
TGTGCCAGCAGCGTAGGAGGGACAGGGGGCTTCGAGCAGTACTTC
>medium-sized|TRBJ2-2|TRBV9|NA
CASSANTGELFF
TGTGCCAGCAGCGCGAACACCGGGGAGCTGTTTTTT
>many|TRBJ2-1|TRBV9|NA
CASSSPVADSYNEQFF
TGTGCCAGCAGCTCTCCAGTAGCGGACTCCTACAATGAGCAGTTCTTC
>many|TRBJ2-2|TRBV9|NA
CASSDGTSGELFF
TGTGCCAGCAGCGACGGGACTTCCGGGGAGCTGTTTTTT
>medium-sized|TRBJ2-2|TRBV9|NA
CASSERSTGELFF
TGTGCCAGCAGCGAAAGATCGACCGGGGAGCTGTTTTTT
>medium-sized|TRBJ2-7|TRBV9|NA
CASSVGGSDYEQYF
TGTGCCAGCAGCGTAGGTGGCTCAGACTACGAGCAGTACTTC
>many|TRBJ2-3|TRBV9|NA
CASSPDSFTDTQYF
TGTGCCAGCAGCCCCGACAGTTTCACAGATACGCAGTATTTT
>many|TRBJ2-7|TRBV9|NA
CASSVATETYEQYF
TGTGCCAGCAGCGTAGCCACAGAGACCTACGAGCAGTACTTC
>many|TRBJ2-6|TRBV9|NA
CASSVPGSGANVLTF
TGTGCCAGCAGCGTACCAGGGTCTGGGGCCAACGTCCTGACTTTC
>many|TRBJ2-1|TRBV9|NA
CASSTGTGLYNEQFF
TGTGCCAGCAGCACCGGGACGGGGCTATACAATGAGCAGTTCTTC
>many|TRBJ2-3|TRBV9|NA
CASSSSGQGGDTQYF
TGTGCCAGCAGCTCCTCCGGACAGGGAGGGGATACGCAGTATTTT
>many|TRBJ1-6|TRBV9|TRBD1
CASSVGRGQDNSPLHF
TGTGCCAGCAGCGTAGGTAGGGGGCAGGATAATTCACCCCTCCACTTT
>many|TRBJ2-7|TRBV9|NA
CASGGSEQYF
TGTGCCAGCGGAGGGAGCGAGCAGTACTTC
>many|TRBJ2-3|TRBV9|TRBD2
CASSVGVSGETDTQYF
TGTGCCAGCAGCGTAGGTGTTAGCGGGGAGACAGATACGCAGTATTTT
>many|TRBJ1-5|TRBV9|NA
CASSVGGRQPQHF
TGTGCCAGCAGCGTAGGAGGTCGTCAGCCCCAGCATTTT
>many|TRBJ2-1|TRBV9|TRBD2
CASSPRLAGSNEQFF
TGTGCCAGCAGCCCAAGACTAGCGGGATCGAATGAGCAGTTCTTC
>many|TRBJ2-3|TRBV9|NA
CASSAEGGGDSTQYF
TGTGCCAGCAGCGCCGAAGGGGGGGGAGACAGTACGCAGTATTTT
>many|TRBJ2-5|TRBV9|NA
CASSVDGRQETQYF
TGTGCCAGCAGCGTAGATGGGAGACAAGAGACCCAGTACTTC
>many|TRBJ2-2|TRBV9|NA
CASSIWGTNTGELFF
TGTGCCAGCAGCATCTGGGGAACGAACACCGGGGAGCTGTTTTTT
>many|TRBJ1-5|TRBV9|NA
CASSSGGLMQPQHF
TGTGCCAGCAGCTCGGGGGGGTTGATGCAGCCCCAGCATTTT
>many|TRBJ2-3|TRBV9|TRBD2
CASSVDTGGAIDTQYF
TGTGCCAGCAGCGTAGACACGGGGGGGGCCATAGATACGCAGTATTTT